These 15 T cell receptor beta chains share one sample of origin, sequenced in a study of breast tumors, draining lymph nodes, adjacent tissues. Each CDR3 protein gets one entry after TCRdb re-called the multiplex PCR reads with MiXCR. The sample has 20,000 to 25,000 distinct CDR3 sequences; approximately 61% are singletons. Input material: tumor-adjacent breast tissue. These TCRs come from a female donor with breast cancer. Some clones in this sample may be carry-over from other donors' samples.

This chain links TRBV7-8 with TRBJ1-2; D is unresolved. The V and J ends lost 1 base and 0 bases respectively, with 6 bases between them. The CDR3 spans 14 residues. CDR1 is SGHVS, CDR2 FQNEAQ, per germline. The CDR3 DNA follows: TGTGCCAGCAGCTTAGTTTTGTCTAACTATGGCTACACCTTC. Encoded protein: CASSLVLSNYGYTF.

The chain joins TRBV5-1 to TRBJ2-2, with TRBD1 matching 8 bases. With V trimmed by 4 bases and J by 1 base, 3 bases remained unmatched. CDR3 length: 15 amino acids. From germline, CDR1 is SGHRS and CDR2 YFSETQ. The CDR3 nucleotides are TGCGCCAGCAGCAGAGGGACAGGGAACACCGGGGAGCTGTTTTTT. This encodes CASSRGTGNTGELFF.

CDR3 amino acids: CATSAGLNTDTQYF. The CDR3 DNA follows: TGTGCCACCAGTGCCGGACTAAACACAGATACGCAGTATTTT. V and J are TRBV24-1 and TRBJ2-3; tentatively, D is TRBD2 (6 bases). Trimming pared 5 bases from V and 2 bases from J, leaving 10 bases between. This CDR3 region has 14 residues. CDR1 and CDR2 from the germline V gene are KGHDR and SFDVKD.

The CDR3 is CASSPGYRPTGGSYEQYF. The CDR3, as DNA: TGTGCCAGCAGCCCGGGGTACCGGCCCACCGGGGGGAGCTACGAGCAGTACTTC. The rearrangement joins TRBV7-8 to TRBJ2-7; 7 bases map to TRBD2. The trim removed 5 bases at V and 3 bases at J, leaving 19 bases unmatched. CDR1 is SGHVS, CDR2 FQNEAQ, per germline. This CDR3 has 18 residues.

This chain uses TRBV18 with TRBJ1-6; D is ambiguous. Trimming took off 8 bases at V and 7 bases at J, with 12 bases between the two ends. Germline CDR1 KGHSH, CDR2 LQKENI. This CDR3 region has 13 residues. The CDR3 loop reads CASTTEVNSPLHF. CDR3 DNA: TGTGCCAGCACAACAGAGGTAAATTCACCCCTCCACTTT.

The J gene is TRBJ1-5, the V gene TRBV5-1, with a tentative D call TRBD1 (6 bases). Germline values: CDR1 SGHRS, CDR2 YFSETQ. V lost 1 base and J 2 bases, leaving 31 bases between the germline ends. The CDR3 runs 22 residues. The CDR3 loop is CASSLSNPQGIWGALRNQPQHF. In DNA, the CDR3 is TGCGCCAGCAGCTTGTCCAACCCACAGGGTATCTGGGGCGCTCTACGCAATCAGCCCCAGCATTTT.

This clonotype was found many times. The rearrangement links TRBV5-6 to TRBJ2-5, with 10 bases lining up with TRBD2. V was pared by 2 bases and J by 1 base, with 11 bases of the junction left unmatched. This CDR3 comprises 18 residues. CDR1 and CDR2 (germline): SGHDT, YYEEEE. The CDR3 loop reads CASSFWSSGGDFQETQYF. The CDR3 DNA reads as TGTGCCAGCAGCTTTTGGTCTAGCGGGGGAGATTTCCAAGAGACCCAGTACTTC.

This chain joins TRBV2 and TRBJ2-7; D perhaps matches TRBD1 (5 bases). Between the trimmed V and J ends, which lost 2 bases and 3 bases, there was a span of 11 bases. The CDR3 consists of 14 residues. Germline lookup yields CDR1 SNHLY and CDR2 FYNNEI. CDR3 in DNA: TGTGCCAGCAGTGAACAGGGCAACAACTACGAGCAGTACTTC. This translates into CASSEQGNNYEQYF.

V is TRBV7-6 and J is TRBJ2-7; no definite D call. The CDR3 contains 15 residues. CDR1 and CDR2 (germline): SGHVS, FNYEAQ. The V and J ends lost 4 bases and 0 bases respectively, with 13 bases between them. This CDR3 reads CASSSLEAFSYEQYF. The DNA for the CDR3 is TGTGCCAGCAGCTCATTAGAGGCATTCTCCTACGAGCAGTACTTC.

This chain joins TRBV20-1 and TRBJ2-3; 9 nucleotides align to TRBD2. The CDR3 is 14 amino acids. CDR1 is DFQATT and CDR2 is SNEGSKA in the germline V gene (reference sequence). The V gene end was trimmed by 6 bases and the J gene end by 5 bases; junction bases not matched to a gene: 9. The CDR3 is CSAGRREGKDTQYF. The CDR3 DNA is TGCAGTGCCGGGAGGCGGGAGGGGAAAGATACGCAGTATTTT.

The chain combines TRBV7-2 with TRBJ2-7; D gene uncertain. Germline loops: CDR1 SGHTA, CDR2 FQGNSA. V was pared by 0 bases and J by 8 bases, with 5 bases between. The CDR3 is 11 residues long. In DNA form, the CDR3 reads TGTGCCAGCAGCTTAGCTTTACAGCAGTACTTC. Its translation is CASSLALQQYF.

This clonotype has only one observation. The CDR3 is CASSVDPTGRQYF. The CDR3 bases are TGTGCCAGCAGCGTAGACCCGACAGGTCGGCAGTACTTC. The chain combines TRBV9 with TRBJ2-7; TRBD1 is a possible D gene (6 bases). CDR3 length: 13 residues. Trimming left V 0 bases short and J 9 bases short, with 13 bases between. CDR1 SGDLS and CDR2 YYNGEE come from the germline V gene.

This clonotype came up a few times. V gene TRBV19 combines with J gene TRBJ1-2; D perhaps matches TRBD1 (6 bases). V was shortened by 5 bases and J by 2 bases, with 21 bases between the two germline ends. CDR1 is LNHDA, CDR2 SQIVND, per germline (reference sequence). This CDR3 has 17 amino acids. CDR3 nucleotide sequence: TGTGCCAGTAGTCCCCATATGGGAAGAGACAGGAACTATGGCTACACCTTC. Translated, it gives CASSPHMGRDRNYGYTF.

The table lists this clonotype with many counts. This chain links TRBV27 with TRBJ2-3; a weak D match, TRBD2 (5 bases). Germline V lookup: CDR1 MNHEY, CDR2 SMNVEV (reference sequence). The CDR3 is 12 residues long. V gave up 8 bases and J gave up 2 bases, with 8 bases separating them. CDR3 DNA: TGTGCCAGCGGAGGCAACACAGATACGCAGTATTTT. Its translation: CASGGNTDTQYF.

The chain is built from TRBV5-1 and TRBJ2-7; a weak D match, TRBD2 (6 bases). The ends were cut back, 2 bases at V and 4 bases at J, with 7 bases in the middle. There are 12 residues in the CDR3. CDR1 and CDR2 (germline): SGHRS, YFSETQ. CDR3 sequence (DNA): TGCGCCAGCAGCTTCGCGGGGTACGAGCAGTACTTC. Its translation: CASSFAGYEQYF.